A single sample is the source of the 7 T cell receptor beta chains below, sequenced in a study of regulatory T cells in long-lasting Graves disease. According to the study, TCR beta libraries were built with iRepertoire HTBI primers and CDR3-region Arm-PCR. TCRdb itself ran the multiplex PCR reads through MiXCR, one entry per CDR3 protein. The table shows some 430,000 distinct CDR3 sequences, with under 25% occurring only once. This sample's time point: persistent/refractory GD, antithyroid drugs over 5 years with positive TRAb. From PBMCs, RNA was extracted and then used to make the TCR library. The source was peripheral blood mononuclear cells (PBMCs), collected when the disease was refractory, from a patient treated with antithyroid drugs. These TCRs come from a female donor with Graves disease.

This clonotype was recorded many times. CDR3 in amino acids: CASSLTGVDNQPQHF. Written as DNA, the CDR3 is TGTGCCAGCAGTTTGACAGGGGTGGACAATCAGCCCCAGCATTTT. The chain is built from TRBV28 and TRBJ1-5; 8 bases align to TRBD1. Germline V CDR1 and CDR2: MDHEN, SYDVKM. Trimming removed 3 bases from V and 3 bases from J; junction bases left unmatched: 4. CDR3 length equals 15 residues.

The table lists this clonotype with many counts. This chain connects TRBV2 to TRBJ2-6; D is unresolved. The CDR3 sequence is 16 residues long. The germline V gene has CDR1 SNHLY and CDR2 FYNNEI. V lost 7 bases and J 2 bases, leaving 15 bases between the germline ends. As DNA, the CDR3 is TGTGCCAGCAACCCCGAAGGACGGCCTGGGGCCAACGTCCTGACTTTC. Its protein is CASNPEGRPGANVLTF.

The chain employs TRBV19 and TRBJ1-5; D gene unclear. This CDR3 region has 15 residues. Trimming pared 4 bases from V and 3 bases from J, leaving 13 bases between. The germline CDR1 and CDR2 sequences are LNHDA and SQIVND (reference sequence). The CDR3, as DNA: TGTGCCAGTAGTACGGTGGGTAGGAACAATCAGCCCCAGCATTTT. This codes for CASSTVGRNNQPQHF.

This clonotype occurred many times. The rearrangement links TRBV12-3 or TRBV12-4 to TRBJ2-5; 9 bases align to TRBD1. V gave up 2 bases and J gave up 4 bases; unmatched junction bases: 5. The CDR3 loop spans 15 amino acids. In nucleotides, the CDR3 is TGTGCCAGCAGTTTATTGGACAGGGGCCCAGAGACCCAGTACTTC. Its translation is CASSLLDRGPETQYF.

This clonotype was counted between two and nine times. The gene calls are TRBV7-2 and TRBJ2-7; D possibly corresponds to TRBD2 (5 bases). The germline CDR1 and CDR2 sequences are SGHTA and FQGNSA. V lost 5 bases to trimming and J lost 2 bases, with 10 bases between them. The CDR3 totals 13 residues. CDR3 loop: CASSDLGAYEQYF. The CDR3 DNA follows: TGTGCCAGCAGCGATCTCGGGGCCTACGAGCAGTACTTC.

This clonotype was seen more than once but under ten times. The chain uses TRBV28 and TRBJ2-2; a weak D match, TRBD1 (6 bases). The CDR3 has 16 amino acids. Germline V lookup: CDR1 MDHEN, CDR2 SYDVKM. With 1 base removed from V and 0 bases from J, the gap between germline ends came to 9 bases. The CDR3 DNA reads as TGTGCCAGCAGTTTATCAGGGGCCCCGAACACCGGGGAGCTGTTTTTT. Encoded protein: CASSLSGAPNTGELFF.

This clonotype was seen only a few times. The CDR3 spells CASGSPTDREETQYF. CDR3 nucleotide sequence: TGTGCTAGTGGTTCGCCCACGGACAGGGAGGAGACCCAGTACTTC. The gene calls are TRBV12-5 and TRBJ2-5; 8 bases map to TRBD1. V shed 4 bases, J shed 5 bases, and the junction held 9 bases outside the gene matches. The CDR3 has 15 residues. Germline V lookup: CDR1 LGHNT, CDR2 FRNRAP.